This TCR beta chain was documented in a study of T cells in Graves' hyperthyroidism and ophthalmopathy. Study overall: Upon initial diagnosis and before any treatment, peripheral blood was collected.

Under 3 months was the duration of disease in ophthalmopathy patients, who also had a Clinical Activity Score of at least 3 and a NOSPECS grade of at least 4. Overall study findings and caveats: In blood, most of the thyroid clonotypes expanded above 0.001 were also present. For ophthalmopathy, model prediction preceded onset by a median roughly 6.5 months.

RNA transcripts yielded amplified TCR beta CDR3 regions. The HTBI set primed first-round TCR CDR3 RT-PCR. TCRdb reanalysed the multiplex PCR reads using MiXCR and keeps one entry per CDR3 protein. The sample lists some 570,000 distinct CDR3 sequences, approximately 15% occurring once. Trimming took off 0 bases at V and 4 bases at J, with 14 bases between the two ends. The CDR3 spans 16 residues. The germline gives CDR1 SGHRS, CDR2 YFSETQ. This clonotype occurred many times. What it recognizes is unknown. The sequencing sample was made of blood. The rearrangement joins TRBV5-1 to TRBJ1-5, with D unresolved. The sequence was obtained from a woman younger than 30 with Graves' ophthalmopathy. The CDR3 coding sequence is TGCGCCAGCAGCTTGGGAGCCGGCACGCAAAATCAGCCCCAGCATTTT. Its translation: CASSLGAGTQNQPQHF.